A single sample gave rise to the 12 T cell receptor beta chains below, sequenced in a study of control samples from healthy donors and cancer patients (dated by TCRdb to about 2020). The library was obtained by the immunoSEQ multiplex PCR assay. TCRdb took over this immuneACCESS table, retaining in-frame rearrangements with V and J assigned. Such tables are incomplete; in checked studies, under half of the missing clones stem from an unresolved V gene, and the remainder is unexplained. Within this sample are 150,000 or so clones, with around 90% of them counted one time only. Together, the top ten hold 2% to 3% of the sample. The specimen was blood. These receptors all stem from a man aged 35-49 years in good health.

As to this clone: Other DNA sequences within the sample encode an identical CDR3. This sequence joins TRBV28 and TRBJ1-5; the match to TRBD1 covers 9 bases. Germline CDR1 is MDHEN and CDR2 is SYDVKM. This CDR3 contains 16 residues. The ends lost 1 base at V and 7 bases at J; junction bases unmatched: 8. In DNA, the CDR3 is TGTGCCAGCAGTTTATTACAGGGGGCGGGAAAGCAGCCCCAGCATTTT. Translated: CASSLLQGAGKQPQHF.

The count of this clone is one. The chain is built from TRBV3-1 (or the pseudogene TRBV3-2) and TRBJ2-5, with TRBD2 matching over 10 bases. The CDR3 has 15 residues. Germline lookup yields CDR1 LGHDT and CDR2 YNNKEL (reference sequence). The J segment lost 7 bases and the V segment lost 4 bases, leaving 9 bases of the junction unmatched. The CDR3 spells CASSRNPSGGGTQYF. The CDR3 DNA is TGTGCCAGCAGCCGGAACCCTAGCGGGGGAGGGACCCAGTACTTC.

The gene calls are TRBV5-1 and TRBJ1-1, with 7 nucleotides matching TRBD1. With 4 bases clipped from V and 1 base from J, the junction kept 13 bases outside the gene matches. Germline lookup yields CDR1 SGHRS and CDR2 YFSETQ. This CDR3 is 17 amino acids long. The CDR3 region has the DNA TGCGCCAGCAGCCCAGGACAGGCTGTCGGAACGAACACTGAAGCTTTCTTT. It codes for CASSPGQAVGTNTEAFF.

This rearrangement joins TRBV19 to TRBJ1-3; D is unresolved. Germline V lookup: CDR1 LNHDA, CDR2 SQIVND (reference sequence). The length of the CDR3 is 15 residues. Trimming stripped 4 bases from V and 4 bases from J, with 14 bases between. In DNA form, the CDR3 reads TGTGCCAGTAGTACCCCTGAAGGGCTCGGAAACACCATATATTTT. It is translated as CASSTPEGLGNTIYF.

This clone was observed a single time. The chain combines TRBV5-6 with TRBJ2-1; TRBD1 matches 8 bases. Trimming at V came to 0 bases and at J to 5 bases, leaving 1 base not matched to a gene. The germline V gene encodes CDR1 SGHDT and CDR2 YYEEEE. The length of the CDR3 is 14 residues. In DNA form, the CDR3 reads TGTGCCAGCAGCTTGGGGACAGGGAACAATGAGCAGTTCTTC. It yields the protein CASSLGTGNNEQFF.

CDR3 loop: CASNLRVGSNQPQHF. For the CDR3, the DNA is TGTGCCAGCAACTTAAGGGTGGGGAGCAATCAGCCCCAGCATTTT. The chain couples TRBV6-4 to TRBJ1-5; no definite D call. This CDR3 spans 15 amino acids. V was clipped by 7 bases and J by 1 base, with 14 bases between them. Looked up from germline, CDR1 is MRHNA and CDR2 is SNTAGT.

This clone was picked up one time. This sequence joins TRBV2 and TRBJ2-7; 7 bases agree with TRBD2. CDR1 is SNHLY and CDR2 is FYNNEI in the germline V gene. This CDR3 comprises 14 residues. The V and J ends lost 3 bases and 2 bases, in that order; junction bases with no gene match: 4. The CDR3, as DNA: TGTGCCAGCAGTGACGGGGGGAACCCCTACGAGCAGTACTTC. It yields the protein CASSDGGNPYEQYF.

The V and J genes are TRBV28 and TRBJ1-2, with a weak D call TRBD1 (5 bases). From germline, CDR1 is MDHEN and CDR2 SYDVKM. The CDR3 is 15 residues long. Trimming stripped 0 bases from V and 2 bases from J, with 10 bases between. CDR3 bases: TGTGCCAGCAGTTTATGGACAGTGCTAAACTATGGCTACACCTTC. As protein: CASSLWTVLNYGYTF.

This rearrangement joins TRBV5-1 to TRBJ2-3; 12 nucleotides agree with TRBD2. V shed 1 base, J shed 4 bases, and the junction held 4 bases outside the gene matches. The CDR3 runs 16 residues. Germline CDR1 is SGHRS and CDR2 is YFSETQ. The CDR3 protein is CASSLSSSGGADTQYF. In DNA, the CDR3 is TGCGCCAGCAGCTTGAGTTCTAGCGGGGGGGCAGATACGCAGTATTTT.

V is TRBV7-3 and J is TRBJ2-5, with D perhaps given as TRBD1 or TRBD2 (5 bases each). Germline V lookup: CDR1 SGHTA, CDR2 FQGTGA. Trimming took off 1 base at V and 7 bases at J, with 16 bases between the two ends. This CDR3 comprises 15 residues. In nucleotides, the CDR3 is TGTGCCAGCAGCTTAAATTCCCGGGGCACGGGGACCCAGTACTTC. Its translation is CASSLNSRGTGTQYF. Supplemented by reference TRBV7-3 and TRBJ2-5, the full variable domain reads GAGVSQTPSNKVTEKGKYVELRCDPISGHTALYWYRQSLGQGPEFLIYFQGTGAADDSGLPNDRFFAVRPEGSVSTLKIQRTERGDSAVYLCASSLNSRGTGTQYFGPGTRLLVL.

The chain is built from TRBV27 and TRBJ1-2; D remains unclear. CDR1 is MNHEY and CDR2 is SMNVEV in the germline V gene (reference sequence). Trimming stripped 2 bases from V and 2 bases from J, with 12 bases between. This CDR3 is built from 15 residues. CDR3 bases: TGTGCCAGCAGTTTAGGGTCTGGACCGAACTATGGCTACACCTTC. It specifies CASSLGSGPNYGYTF.

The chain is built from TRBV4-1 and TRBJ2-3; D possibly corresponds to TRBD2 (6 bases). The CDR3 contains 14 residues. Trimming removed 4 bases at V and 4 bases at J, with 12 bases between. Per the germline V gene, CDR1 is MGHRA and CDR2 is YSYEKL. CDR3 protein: CASSLREEADTQYF. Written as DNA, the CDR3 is TGCGCCAGCAGCCTCAGGGAGGAAGCAGATACGCAGTATTTT.